A selection of T cell receptor beta chains follows, all from one sample in a study of blood T cell repertoires in COVID-19. Profiled with immunoSEQ multiplex PCR; TCRdb holds only in-frame clones, not every one. The sample consists of around 190,000 clones, roughly four fifths of them appearing once. Sequencing was performed on peripheral blood. Every receptor here comes from a woman in her 70s with COVID-19, enrolled during active disease. CDR3s include the opening cysteine and the closing phenylalanine or tryptophan. D genes are given only for firm matches. Clone sizes are given selectively: once, few, many, or a class where the clone is expanded.

D gene,clone size,V gene,J gene,CDR3 protein,CDR3 DNA
TRBD1,NA,TRBV30,TRBJ1-3,CAWSVGGGGYGNTIYF,TGTGCCTGGAGTGTAGGCGGAGGGGGCTATGGAAACACCATATATTTT
TRBD1,NA,TRBV6-6,TRBJ1-2,CASSSTGDYGYTF,TGTGCCAGCAGTTCGACAGGGGACTATGGCTACACCTTC
TRBD1,NA,TRBV7-2,TRBJ2-1,CASSLTGTGGINEQFF,TGTGCCAGCAGCTTAACCGGGACAGGGGGCATAAATGAGCAGTTCTTC
TRBD1,NA,TRBV6-6,TRBJ1-2,CASSYPRTGVNYGYTF,TGTGCCAGCAGTTACCCCCGGACAGGAGTAAACTATGGCTACACCTTC
TRBD1,NA,TRBV20-1,TRBJ1-2,CSASSDRVHGYTF,TGCAGTGCTAGTTCTGACAGGGTCCATGGCTACACCTTC
TRBD2,NA,TRBV28,TRBJ2-2,CASSPWGYSGSASGRELFF,TGTGCCAGCAGCCCCTGGGGGTATAGCGGGAGTGCGTCTGGTCGGGAGCTGTTTTTT
TRBD1,NA,TRBV5-4,TRBJ2-7,CASSQPGQGFYEQYF,TGTGCCAGCAGCCAGCCGGGACAGGGGTTCTACGAGCAGTACTTC
NA,NA,TRBV5-4,TRBJ2-5,CASSLAARSQETQYF,TGTGCCAGCAGCTTGGCGGCTAGGTCACAAGAGACCCAGTACTTC
NA,once,TRBV19,TRBJ1-6,CASRVAGFNSPLHF,TGTGCCAGTAGGGTCGCGGGGTTTAATTCACCCCTCCACTTT
NA,NA,TRBV28,TRBJ2-7,CASSLSGFSRKGGYEQYF,TGTGCCAGCAGTTTATCCGGATTCAGCCGGAAAGGGGGTTACGAGCAGTACTTC
NA,NA,TRBV5-1,TRBJ2-5,CASYSDSQETQYF,TGCGCCAGCTACTCGGACTCCCAAGAGACCCAGTACTTC
NA,NA,TRBV3-1/TRBV3-2,TRBJ2-7,CASSQGSTLYEQYF,TGTGCCAGCAGCCAAGGCAGTACCCTCTACGAGCAGTACTTC
TRBD1,NA,TRBV3-1/TRBV3-2,TRBJ1-3,CASTDRASSGNTIYF,TGTGCCAGCACTGACAGGGCCAGCTCTGGAAACACCATATATTTT
TRBD2,NA,TRBV19,TRBJ2-1,CASSLYSGNSYNEQFF,TGTGCCAGTAGTCTTTATAGCGGGAACTCCTACAATGAGCAGTTCTTC
TRBD1,NA,TRBV5-4,TRBJ1-1,CASSLDRWATEAFF,TGTGCCAGCAGCCTGGACAGGTGGGCCACTGAAGCTTTCTTT
TRBD2,NA,TRBV2,TRBJ2-5,CASRAAGGRETQYF,TGTGCCAGCCGAGCAGCGGGAGGAAGGGAGACCCAGTACTTC
NA,NA,TRBV18,TRBJ1-5,CASSPRRVQGEDQPQHF,TGTGCCAGCTCACCACGACGCGTACAGGGAGAGGATCAGCCCCAGCATTTT
TRBD1,NA,TRBV6-5,TRBJ1-1,CASRGQGRDTEAFF,TGTGCCAGCAGGGGACAGGGTAGAGACACTGAAGCTTTCTTT
TRBD1,NA,TRBV18,TRBJ1-6,CASSTLSLGQGVNSPLHF,TGTGCCAGCTCAACTCTATCTCTGGGGCAGGGGGTGAATTCACCCCTCCACTTT
TRBD2,NA,TRBV19,TRBJ2-1,CASSSGRSYNEQFF,TGTGCCAGTAGTAGCGGGAGGTCCTACAATGAGCAGTTCTTC
TRBD2,NA,TRBV19,TRBJ2-7,CASSQGLASSYEQYF,TGTGCCAGTTCTCAAGGACTAGCGAGCTCCTACGAGCAGTACTTC
NA,NA,TRBV7-3,TRBJ2-5,CASSSRSGETQYF,TGTGCCAGCAGCTCCCGTTCGGGAGAGACCCAGTACTTC
NA,NA,TRBV4-3,TRBJ1-2,CASSQGVQGNYGYTF,TGCGCCAGCAGCCAAGGGGTCCAGGGTAACTATGGCTACACCTTC
NA,NA,TRBV14,TRBJ1-2,CASSQGGYGYTF,TGTGCCAGCAGCCAGGGGGGCTATGGCTACACCTTC
NA,NA,TRBV28,TRBJ1-1,CASSPTQASTEAFF,TGTGCCAGCAGTCCTACCCAGGCGAGCACTGAAGCTTTCTTT
NA,NA,TRBV19,TRBJ1-6,CASSIGADNSPLHF,TGTGCCAGTAGTATTGGGGCAGATAATTCACCCCTCCACTTT
TRBD1,NA,TRBV19,TRBJ1-5,CASSRQGRNQPQHF,TGTGCCAGTAGCCGACAGGGACGCAATCAGCCCCAGCATTTT
NA,NA,TRBV28,TRBJ1-4,CASSEDSLNEKLFF,TGTGCCAGCAGTGAGGACAGTCTCAATGAAAAACTGTTTTTT
TRBD2,NA,TRBV3-1/TRBV3-2,TRBJ2-4,CASSQGGLASNIQYF,TGTGCCAGCAGCCAAGGTGGACTAGCGTCAAACATTCAGTACTTC
TRBD2,few,TRBV5-6,TRBJ2-1,CASARRPTGGFEQFF,TGTGCCAGCGCTAGACGCCCAACGGGAGGGTTTGAGCAGTTCTTC